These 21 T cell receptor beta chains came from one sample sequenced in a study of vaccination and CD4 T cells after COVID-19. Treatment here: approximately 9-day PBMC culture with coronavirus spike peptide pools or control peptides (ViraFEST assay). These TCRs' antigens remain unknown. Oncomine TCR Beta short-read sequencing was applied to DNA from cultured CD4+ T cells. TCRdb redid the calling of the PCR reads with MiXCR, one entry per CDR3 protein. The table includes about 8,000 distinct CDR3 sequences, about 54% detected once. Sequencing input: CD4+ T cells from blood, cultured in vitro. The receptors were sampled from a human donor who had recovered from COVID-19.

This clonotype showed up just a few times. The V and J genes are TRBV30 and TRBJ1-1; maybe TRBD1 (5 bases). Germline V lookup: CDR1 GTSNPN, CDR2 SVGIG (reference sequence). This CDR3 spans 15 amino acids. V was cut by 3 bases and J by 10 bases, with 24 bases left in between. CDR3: CAWRDTSGRSMGAFF. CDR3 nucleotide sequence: TGTGCCTGGAGGGACACCTCGGGACGCTCGATGGGAGCTTTCTTT.

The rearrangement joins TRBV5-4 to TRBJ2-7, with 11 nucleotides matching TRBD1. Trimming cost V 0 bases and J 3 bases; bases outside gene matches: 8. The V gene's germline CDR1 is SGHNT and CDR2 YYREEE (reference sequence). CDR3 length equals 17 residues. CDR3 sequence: CASSLAAAGTGGYEQYF. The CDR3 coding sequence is TGTGCCAGCAGCTTGGCGGCGGCCGGGACAGGGGGCTACGAGCAGTACTTC.

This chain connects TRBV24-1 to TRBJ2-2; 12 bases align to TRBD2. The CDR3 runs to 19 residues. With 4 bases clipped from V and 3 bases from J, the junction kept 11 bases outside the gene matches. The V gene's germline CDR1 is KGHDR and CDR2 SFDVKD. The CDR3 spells CATSELTSGSSWDTGELFF. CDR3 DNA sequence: TGTGCCACCAGTGAGCTGACTAGCGGGAGCTCCTGGGACACCGGGGAGCTGTTTTTT.

The CDR3 nucleotides read TGTGCCACCAGTGATGTCAGGGGTGGGAGCACAGATACGCAGTATTTT. This codes for CATSDVRGGSTDTQYF. J is TRBJ2-3 and V is TRBV24-1; D might be TRBD1 (6 bases). V was shortened by 3 bases and J by 0 bases, with 12 bases between the two germline ends. The CDR3 consists of 16 residues. Germline V gene lookup returns CDR1 KGHDR and CDR2 SFDVKD.

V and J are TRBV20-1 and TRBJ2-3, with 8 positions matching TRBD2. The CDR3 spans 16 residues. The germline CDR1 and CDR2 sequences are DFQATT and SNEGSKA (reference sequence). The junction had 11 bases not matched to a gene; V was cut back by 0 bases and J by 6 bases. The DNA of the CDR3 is TGCAGTGCTAGAGATCCGCGGGGGGCGGGAGTGGATACGCAGTATTTT. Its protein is CSARDPRGAGVDTQYF.

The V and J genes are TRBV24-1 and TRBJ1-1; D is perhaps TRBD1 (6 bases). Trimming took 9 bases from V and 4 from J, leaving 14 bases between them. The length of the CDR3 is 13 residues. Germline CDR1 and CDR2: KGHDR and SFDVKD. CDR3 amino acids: CATRGRGVTEAFF. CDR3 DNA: TGTGCCACCCGCGGCAGGGGCGTCACTGAAGCTTTCTTT.

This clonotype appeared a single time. Here the CDR3 reads CSVRGRQNTEAFF. The CDR3 DNA sequence: TGCAGCGTTAGGGGACGTCAGAACACTGAAGCTTTCTTT. The chain joins TRBV29-1 to TRBJ1-1, with TRBD1 as a possible D gene (5 bases). Germline values: CDR1 SQVTM, CDR2 ANQGSEA. The CDR3 runs 13 residues. The V end lost 5 bases, the J end lost 1 base, and 11 bases lay between the germline ends.

The CDR3, as DNA: TGTGCCAGCAGCGACACAGTGCAGCCCAGGGGTGAAAAACTGTTTTTT. It codes for CASSDTVQPRGEKLFF. The genes are TRBV11-2 and TRBJ1-4; possibly TRBD1 for D (6 bases). Germline loops: CDR1 SGHAT, CDR2 FQNNGV. V shed 5 bases and J shed 7 bases, with 20 bases lying between them. This CDR3 is built from 16 residues. Using reference TRBV11-2 and TRBJ1-4 for the parts outside the CDR3, the full variable domain is EAGVAQSPRYKIIEKRQSVAFWCNPISGHATLYWYQQILGQGPKLLIQFQNNGVVDDSQLPKDRFSAERLKGVDSTLKIQPAKLEDSAVYLCASSDTVQPRGEKLFFGSGTQLSVL.

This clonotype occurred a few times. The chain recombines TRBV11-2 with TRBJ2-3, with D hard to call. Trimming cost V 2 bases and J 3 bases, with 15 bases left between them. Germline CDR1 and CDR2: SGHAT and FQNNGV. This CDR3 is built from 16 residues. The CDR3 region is CASSLPYSLGTDTQYF. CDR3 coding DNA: TGTGCCAGCAGCTTACCCTATAGTCTCGGGACAGATACGCAGTATTTT.

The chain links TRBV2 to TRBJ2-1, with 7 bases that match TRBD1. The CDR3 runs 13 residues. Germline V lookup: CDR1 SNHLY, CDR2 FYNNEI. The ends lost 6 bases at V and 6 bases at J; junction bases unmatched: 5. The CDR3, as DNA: TGTGCCAGCAGCAGGGACAGTGCCAATGAGCAGTTCTTC. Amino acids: CASSRDSANEQFF.

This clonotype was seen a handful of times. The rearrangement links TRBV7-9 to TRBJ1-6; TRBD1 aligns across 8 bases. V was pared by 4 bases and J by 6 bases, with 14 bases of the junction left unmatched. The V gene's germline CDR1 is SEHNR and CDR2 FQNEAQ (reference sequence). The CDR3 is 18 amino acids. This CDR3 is CASSSLDLRTGRNSPLHF. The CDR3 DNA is TGTGCCAGCAGCTCGCTAGACTTAAGGACAGGGCGTAATTCACCCCTCCACTTT.

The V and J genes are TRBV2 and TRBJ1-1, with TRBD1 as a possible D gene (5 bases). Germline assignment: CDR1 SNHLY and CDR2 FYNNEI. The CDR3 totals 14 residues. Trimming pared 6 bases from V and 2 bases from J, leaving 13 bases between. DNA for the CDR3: TGTGCCAGCAGGGGTTGGGGGGGAAACACTGAAGCTTTCTTT. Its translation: CASRGWGGNTEAFF.

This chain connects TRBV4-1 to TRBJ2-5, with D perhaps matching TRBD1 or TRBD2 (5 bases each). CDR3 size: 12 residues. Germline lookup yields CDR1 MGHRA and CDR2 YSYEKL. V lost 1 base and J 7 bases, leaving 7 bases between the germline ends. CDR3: CASSQVGGTQYF. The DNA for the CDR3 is TGCGCCAGCAGCCAAGTTGGGGGGACCCAGTACTTC.

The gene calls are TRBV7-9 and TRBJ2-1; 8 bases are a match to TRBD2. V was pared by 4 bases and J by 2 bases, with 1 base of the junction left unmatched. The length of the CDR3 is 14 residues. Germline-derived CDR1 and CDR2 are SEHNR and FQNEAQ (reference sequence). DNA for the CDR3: TGTGCCAGCAGCTCCGGGGGGGCCTACAATGAGCAGTTCTTC. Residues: CASSSGGAYNEQFF.

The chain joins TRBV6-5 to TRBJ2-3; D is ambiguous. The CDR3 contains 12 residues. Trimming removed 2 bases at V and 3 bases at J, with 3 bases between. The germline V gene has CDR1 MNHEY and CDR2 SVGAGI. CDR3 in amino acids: CASSYVTDTQYF. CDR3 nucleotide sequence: TGTGCCAGCAGTTACGTTACAGATACGCAGTATTTT.

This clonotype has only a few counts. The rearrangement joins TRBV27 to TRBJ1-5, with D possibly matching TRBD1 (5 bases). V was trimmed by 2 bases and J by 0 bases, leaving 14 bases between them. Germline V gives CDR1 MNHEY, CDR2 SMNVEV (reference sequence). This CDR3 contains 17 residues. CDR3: CASSLSQTALSNQPQHF. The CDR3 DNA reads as TGTGCCAGCAGTTTAAGCCAGACAGCCCTTAGCAATCAGCCCCAGCATTTT.

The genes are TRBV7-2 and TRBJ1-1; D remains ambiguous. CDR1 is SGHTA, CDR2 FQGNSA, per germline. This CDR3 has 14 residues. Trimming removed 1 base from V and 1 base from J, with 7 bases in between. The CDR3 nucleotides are TGTGCCAGCAGCTTAGAAGGAGGGAACACTGAAGCTTTCTTT. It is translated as CASSLEGGNTEAFF.

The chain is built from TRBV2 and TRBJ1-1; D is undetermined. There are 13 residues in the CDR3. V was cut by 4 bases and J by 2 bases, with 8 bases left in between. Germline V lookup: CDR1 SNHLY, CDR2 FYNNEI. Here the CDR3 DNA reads TGTGCCAGCAGTGCCTTGCTTAACACTGAAGCTTTCTTT. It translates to CASSALLNTEAFF.

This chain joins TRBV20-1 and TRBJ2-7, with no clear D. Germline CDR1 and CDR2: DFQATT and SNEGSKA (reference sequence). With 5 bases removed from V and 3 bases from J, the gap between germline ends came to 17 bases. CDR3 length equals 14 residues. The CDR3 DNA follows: TGCAGTGCTGCCCACTACCAGCCGAGCTACGAGCAGTACTTC. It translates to CSAAHYQPSYEQYF.

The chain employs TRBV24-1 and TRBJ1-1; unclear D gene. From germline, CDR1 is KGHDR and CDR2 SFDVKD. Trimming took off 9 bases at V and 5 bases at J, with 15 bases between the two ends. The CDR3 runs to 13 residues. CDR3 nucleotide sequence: TGTGCCACCCTACAGTGCGGAGGGACTGAAGCTTTCTTT. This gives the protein CATLQCGGTEAFF.

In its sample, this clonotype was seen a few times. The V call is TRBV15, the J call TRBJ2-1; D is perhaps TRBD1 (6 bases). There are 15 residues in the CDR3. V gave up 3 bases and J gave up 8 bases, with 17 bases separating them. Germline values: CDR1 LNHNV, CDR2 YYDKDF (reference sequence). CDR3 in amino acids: CATSRPGVVFDEQFF. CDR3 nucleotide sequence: TGTGCCACCAGCAGGCCAGGGGTGGTTTTCGATGAGCAGTTCTTC.